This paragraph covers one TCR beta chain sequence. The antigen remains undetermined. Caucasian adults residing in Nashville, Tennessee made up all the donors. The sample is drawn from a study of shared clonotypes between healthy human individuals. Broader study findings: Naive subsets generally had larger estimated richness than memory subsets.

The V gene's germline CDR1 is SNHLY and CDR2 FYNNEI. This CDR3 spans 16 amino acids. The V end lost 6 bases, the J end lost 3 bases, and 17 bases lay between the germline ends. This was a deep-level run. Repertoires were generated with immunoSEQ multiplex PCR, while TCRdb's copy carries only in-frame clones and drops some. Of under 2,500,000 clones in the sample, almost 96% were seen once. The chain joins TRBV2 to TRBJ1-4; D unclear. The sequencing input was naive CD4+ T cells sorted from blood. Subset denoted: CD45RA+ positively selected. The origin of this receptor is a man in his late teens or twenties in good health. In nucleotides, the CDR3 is TGTGCCAGCAGGGCAGATGTGAAGGGATCTAATGAAAAACTGTTTTTT. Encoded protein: CASRADVKGSNEKLFF.